These T cell receptor beta chains were read from a single sample in a study of T cell responses to AZD1222 COVID-19 vaccine. Method: immunoSEQ multiplex PCR; TCRdb's copy keeps in-frame clones and lacks some. This sample has 95,000 to 150,000 clones, with roughly nine tenths found just once. Here the sequenced sample was peripheral blood, taken on day 0 of AZD1222 vaccination. The source is an adult in good health. The CDR3 runs from the conserved cysteine through the conserved F or W. D genes are given only for firm matches. Not all rows give a size; the values are once, few, many and, for expanded clones, a class.

CDR3 DNA: TGTGCCAGCAGTCTCAGCCCAGCACAGGGTCCGGGTAATTCACCCCTCCACTTT
CDR3 protein: CASSLSPAQGPGNSPLHF
V gene: TRBV27
J gene: TRBJ1-6
D gene: .
clone size: .

CDR3 DNA: TGTGCCAGCAGTCTCACAGGGGCCTCTAACTATGGCTACACCTTC
CDR3 protein: CASSLTGASNYGYTF
V gene: TRBV4-2
J gene: TRBJ1-2
D gene: TRBD1
clone size: .

CDR3 DNA: TGTGCCAGCAGCAGACGCGGGGGGGCGGGAACGGCAGAGACCCAGTACTTC
CDR3 protein: CASSRRGGAGTAETQYF
V gene: TRBV7-2
J gene: TRBJ2-5
D gene: TRBD2
clone size: .

CDR3 DNA: TGTGCCAGCAGTTTGCTGGGACTAGCGAGCGAGCAGTTCTTC
CDR3 protein: CASSLLGLASEQFF
V gene: TRBV28
J gene: TRBJ2-1
D gene: TRBD2
clone size: .

CDR3 DNA: TGTGCCAGCCGATCAAATTGGGTATGGGGCAGGGGGTCCACAGATACGCAGTATTTT
CDR3 protein: CASRSNWVWGRGSTDTQYF
V gene: TRBV28
J gene: TRBJ2-3
D gene: TRBD1
clone size: .

CDR3 DNA: TGCGCCAGCAGCCCCCGCTCAACCCCGTCGTATATGGGGACTGAAGCTTTCTTT
CDR3 protein: CASSPRSTPSYMGTEAFF
V gene: TRBV4-3
J gene: TRBJ1-1
D gene: .
clone size: .

CDR3 DNA: TGTGCCAGCAGCGCCGGACAGGCGAGCTCCTACGAGCAGTACTTC
CDR3 protein: CASSAGQASSYEQYF
V gene: TRBV7-6
J gene: TRBJ2-7
D gene: TRBD1
clone size: .

CDR3 DNA: TGTGCCAGCAGCTTGGCCACGGGACTACGGCCGCGGGATACGCAGTATTTT
CDR3 protein: CASSLATGLRPRDTQYF
V gene: TRBV5-4
J gene: TRBJ2-3
D gene: TRBD2
clone size: .

CDR3 DNA: TGTGCCAGCAGCCAAAAGGGGCGTAGCAAGCAGTACTTC
CDR3 protein: CASSQKGRSKQYF
V gene: TRBV3-1/TRBV3-2
J gene: TRBJ2-7
D gene: .
clone size: .

CDR3 DNA: TGTGCCAGTAGTCACCCCGGGACAGACTATGGCTACACCTTC
CDR3 protein: CASSHPGTDYGYTF
V gene: TRBV19
J gene: TRBJ1-2
D gene: TRBD1
clone size: .

CDR3 DNA: TGCGCCAGCCGAGAGGGAAATAGCAATCAGCCCCAGCATTTT
CDR3 protein: CASREGNSNQPQHF
V gene: TRBV23-1
J gene: TRBJ1-5
D gene: .
clone size: .

CDR3 DNA: TGTGCCTCCTCCGGGCAGATTAGTTCGAATAGCAATCAGCCCCAGCATTTT
CDR3 protein: CASSGQISSNSNQPQHF
V gene: TRBV19
J gene: TRBJ1-5
D gene: .
clone size: .

CDR3 DNA: TGTGCCAGTAGTCCCCGGACAGTAAGAAATGAGCAGTTCTTC
CDR3 protein: CASSPRTVRNEQFF
V gene: TRBV19
J gene: TRBJ2-1
D gene: .
clone size: .

CDR3 DNA: TGCGCCAGCAGCCAAGATACGGCCGCCCGAGGTGCTAATGAAAAACTGTTTTTT
CDR3 protein: CASSQDTAARGANEKLFF
V gene: TRBV4-3
J gene: TRBJ1-4
D gene: .
clone size: few

CDR3 DNA: TGTGCCACCAGCATGAGGACGCCACGTTTGAACTTC
CDR3 protein: CATSMRTPRLNF
V gene: TRBV15
J gene: TRBJ2-5
D gene: .
clone size: .

CDR3 DNA: TGTGCCAGCAGTTACTCGGACAGGGACACGAACGGCTACACCTTC
CDR3 protein: CASSYSDRDTNGYTF
V gene: TRBV6-5
J gene: TRBJ1-2
D gene: TRBD1
clone size: .

CDR3 DNA: TGTGCCAGCAGCAAAGCTAACGAGACAGGGCCATCGAAAAGGTATGGCTACACCTTC
CDR3 protein: CASSKANETGPSKRYGYTF
V gene: TRBV21-1
J gene: TRBJ1-2
D gene: .
clone size: .

CDR3 DNA: TGTGCCAGCCAGGGACACCTAAACACTGAAGCTTTCTTT
CDR3 protein: CASQGHLNTEAFF
V gene: TRBV6-6
J gene: TRBJ1-1
D gene: .
clone size: .

CDR3 DNA: TGTGCCAGCGCGCCCTCTTGGGAACTGACTGAAGCTTTCTTT
CDR3 protein: CASAPSWELTEAFF
V gene: TRBV6-5
J gene: TRBJ1-1
D gene: .
clone size: few

CDR3 DNA: TGCGCCAGCAGCCAAGAGGGCAGAGCCTACAATGAGCAGTTCTTC
CDR3 protein: CASSQEGRAYNEQFF
V gene: TRBV4-3
J gene: TRBJ2-1
D gene: .
clone size: .

CDR3 DNA: TGTGCCAGCAGTCTGACAGGGGCCAAACTGTTTTTT
CDR3 protein: CASSLTGAKLFF
V gene: TRBV12-3/TRBV12-4
J gene: TRBJ1-4
D gene: TRBD1
clone size: .